The rows below give T cell receptor beta chains drawn from one sample of a study of blood T cell repertoires in COVID-19. Using immunoSEQ multiplex PCR, the repertoire was profiled, and TCRdb retains in-frame clones only, with some absent. The sample lists about 250,000 clones; approximately 86% were seen once. Source material: peripheral blood. The source is a woman aged 55-69 years who had recovered from COVID-19. The CDR3 runs from the conserved cysteine through the conserved F or W. Each record gives: V gene, J gene, clone size, D gene, CDR3 DNA, CDR3 protein. D genes are given only for firm matches. Size is omitted from some rows. Given values are once, few, many or a class for expanded clones.

TRBV21-1,TRBJ1-1,-,-,TGTGCCAGCAGCACTACGGACAGGGAGAACACTGAAGCTTTCTTT,CASSTTDRENTEAFF
TRBV7-8,TRBJ1-2,once,-,TGTGCCAGCAGCCTCCGGCAGGGCGGCTACACCTTC,CASSLRQGGYTF
TRBV29-1,TRBJ2-7,-,TRBD2,TGCAGCGCTCGACTAGCGATAAACTCCTACGAGCAGTACTTC,CSARLAINSYEQYF
TRBV5-1,TRBJ2-2,-,-,TGCGCCAGCAGCCCCGACACGTTCCCCGGGGAGCTGTTTTTT,CASSPDTFPGELFF
TRBV19,TRBJ1-3,-,TRBD1,TGTGCCAGTAGTATGGGGGGACAGCGAAACACCATATATTTT,CASSMGGQRNTIYF
TRBV7-2,TRBJ2-2,-,-,TGTGCCAGCAGCTTAGTCCATACCGGTACCGGGGAGCTGTTTTTT,CASSLVHTGTGELFF
TRBV6-4,TRBJ1-5,-,-,TGTGCCAGCAGTCCGAGCGGAGGAATTCAGCCCCAGCATTTT,CASSPSGGIQPQHF
TRBV4-3,TRBJ1-5,-,-,TGCGCCAGCAGCCTCCCACCTCCGGGGGGCGTTGATCAGCCCCAGCATTTT,CASSLPPPGGVDQPQHF
TRBV29-1,TRBJ1-3,-,-,TGCAGCGCCCATACAGGGAGTACTGGAAACACCATATATTTT,CSAHTGSTGNTIYF
TRBV3-1/TRBV3-2,TRBJ2-3,-,TRBD2,TGTGCCAGCAGCCAAGAAGTCGGGGGGTACACAGATACGCAGTATTTT,CASSQEVGGYTDTQYF
TRBV10-3,TRBJ1-6,once,TRBD1,TGTGCCACCGAACAGGGGACGAGAAATTCACCCCTCCACTTT,CATEQGTRNSPLHF
TRBV7-3,TRBJ1-6,-,TRBD1,TGTGCCAGCAGCCACCGGAGGGGGCTTGATTCACCCCTCCACTTT,CASSHRRGLDSPLHF
TRBV10-3,TRBJ1-4,-,-,TGTGCCATCAGGAAGGACAGTAGAGCTAATGAAAAACTGTTTTTT,CAIRKDSRANEKLFF
TRBV19,TRBJ2-3,-,-,TGTGCCAGTAAAACAGGGCCAGGCACAGATACGCAGTATTTT,CASKTGPGTDTQYF
TRBV25-1,TRBJ2-2,-,-,TGTGCCAGCAGTGGGTACCGGCAGGGGAACACCGGGGAGCTGTTTTTT,CASSGYRQGNTGELFF
TRBV6-5,TRBJ1-2,-,-,TGTGCCAGCACCACGCGGCAGGGTGGCGGCTACACCTTC,CASTTRQGGGYTF
TRBV6-5,TRBJ1-6,once,TRBD1,TGTGCCAGCAGTTCTACCCGGGGACAGGGGACTTCACCCCTCCACTTT,CASSSTRGQGTSPLHF